The clone carrying this T cell receptor (beta chain) was seen a few times. The sample holds other DNA sequences that translate to the same CDR3. These data are taken from a study of beta chain features in type 1 diabetes. As for the study in general: Patients were similar to healthy donors in age and gender (as well as in cell yields).

V lost 0 bases to trimming and J lost 1 base; unmatched junction nucleotides: 0. CDR3 length: 15 residues. Germline V gene lookup returns CDR1 SGDLS and CDR2 YYNGEE. Every isolated RNA sample was fully reverse transcribed, so sequencing captured expressed TCRB transcripts. The method was immunoSEQ multiplex PCR; TCRdb's version includes in-frame clones alone and lacks a portion of them. Of 450,000 to 600,000 clones in the sample, about 29% were seen once. The V and J genes are TRBV9 and TRBJ2-3, with 9 bases aligning to TRBD2. The sequencing input was naive CD4+ T cells from blood. This TCR was recovered from a man between 18 and 29 years old in good health. The CDR3 is CASSVGTSGTDTQYF. The CDR3 bases are TGTGCCAGCAGCGTAGGGACTAGCGGCACAGATACGCAGTATTTT.